This T cell receptor (beta chain) was found in a study of cytomegalovirus exposure and HLA in healthy donors. This table comes from immunoSEQ multiplex PCR, and its TCRdb copy is limited to in-frame clones, with some not included. This table has around 190,000 clones, about 81% appearing once. This clone has more than one count but fewer than ten. The sample consisted of PBMCs. The source is a woman in her 30s in good health and CMV-seronegative.

The CDR3 sequence is CASSLLGTENTGELFF. The CDR3 coding sequence is TGTGCCAGCAGCTTATTGGGGACAGAGAACACCGGGGAGCTGTTTTTT. V gene TRBV7-8 combines with J gene TRBJ2-2; TRBD1 aligns across 7 bases. Germline-derived CDR1 and CDR2 are SGHVS and FQNEAQ. V dropped 2 bases and J dropped 1; count of bases not matched to a gene: 4. The CDR3 runs 16 residues.